Below, one T cell receptor beta chain is given with its context. The method was immunoSEQ multiplex PCR; TCRdb's version includes in-frame clones alone and lacks a portion of them. The profile shows about 84,000 clones, 87% of them singletons. The data derive from a study of T cell responses to AZD1222 COVID-19 vaccine. J was trimmed by 6 bases and V by 4 bases; bases with no gene match: 15. There are 17 residues in the CDR3. Germline CDR1 reads LGHDT; CDR2 reads YNNKEL (reference sequence). The chain uses TRBV3-1 (or the pseudogene TRBV3-2) and TRBJ1-1; 9 bases align to TRBD1. Sequences were derived from peripheral blood, sampled 28 days after the second AZD1222 dose. This clonotype was obtained from an adult who received the AZD1222 COVID-19 vaccine. The CDR3 region has the DNA TGTGCCAGCAGCCCCTTAATAACAGGGGGCGATAGCGCTGAAGCTTTCTTT. Translated, it gives CASSPLITGGDSAEAFF.